The 17 T cell receptor beta chains listed next were all sequenced from one sample in a study of blood T cell repertoires in COVID-19. Profiled with immunoSEQ multiplex PCR; TCRdb holds only in-frame clones, not every one. The repertoire has approximately 270,000 clones, about 79% of them found once; the top ten carry 8.9%. Source material: peripheral blood. These receptors originate from a man older than 75 with acute or convalescent COVID-19.

The rearrangement joins TRBV30 to TRBJ2-7, with 8 positions matching TRBD1. The CDR3 is made up of 16 amino acids. CDR1 and CDR2 (germline): GTSNPN, SVGIG (reference sequence). Unmatched junction bases numbered 11, after V lost 1 base and J lost 3 bases. CDR3: CAWSGTRQGINYEQYF. The CDR3 DNA reads as TGTGCCTGGAGTGGTACCAGACAGGGGATTAACTACGAGCAGTACTTC. The entire variable domain, with the rest obtained from reference TRBV30 and TRBJ2-7, is as follows: SQTIHQWPATLVQPVGSPLSLECTVEGTSNPNLYWYRQAAGRGLQLLFYSVGIGQISSEVPQNLSASRPQDRQFILSSKKLLLSDSGFYLCAWSGTRQGINYEQYFGPGTRLTVT.

The chain joins TRBV18 to TRBJ1-5; unclear D gene. The CDR3 extends over 15 amino acids. Germline lookup yields CDR1 KGHSH and CDR2 LQKENI. V was trimmed by 3 bases and J by 2 bases, leaving 11 bases between them. This chain's CDR3 is CASSPREEGNQPQHF. CDR3 in DNA: TGTGCCAGCTCACCCCGAGAGGAAGGCAATCAGCCCCAGCATTTT.

V is TRBV3-1 (or the pseudogene TRBV3-2) and J is TRBJ1-6; D perhaps matches TRBD1 (5 bases). This CDR3 is 16 amino acids long. Germline V gene sequence: CDR1 LGHDT, CDR2 YNNKEL (reference sequence). Trimming left V 4 bases short and J 9 bases short, with 19 bases between. CDR3 loop: CASSPARGRVGSPLHF. For the CDR3, the DNA is TGTGCCAGCAGCCCAGCTAGGGGCAGGGTGGGTTCACCCCTCCACTTT.

This chain joins TRBV7-2 and TRBJ2-3; TRBD2 might be the D (5 bases). This CDR3 has 14 residues. V dropped 2 bases and J dropped 5 bases, with 11 bases sitting between them. Germline CDR1 is SGHTA and CDR2 is FQGNSA. Here the CDR3 DNA reads TGTGCCAGCAGCTTAAAGTTAGGAGGAGATACGCAGTATTTT. Its translation: CASSLKLGGDTQYF.

This chain joins TRBV6-1 and TRBJ2-7; 7 bases line up with TRBD2. There are 16 residues in the CDR3. The V and J ends lost 1 base and 3 bases, in that order; junction bases with no gene match: 9. Germline-derived CDR1 and CDR2 are MNHNS and SASEGT. The chain's CDR3 is CASSEVVGGASYEQYF. The CDR3 DNA reads as TGTGCCAGCAGTGAAGTGGTGGGAGGGGCGAGCTACGAGCAGTACTTC.

CDR3: CSVEVAGEGADTQYF. The DNA for the CDR3 is TGCAGCGTTGAAGTAGCGGGAGAGGGCGCAGATACGCAGTATTTT. The chain links TRBV29-1 to TRBJ2-3; 9 positions agree with TRBD2. V lost 1 base, J lost 4 bases, and 6 bases stayed unmatched. The length of the CDR3 is 15 residues. The germline V gene encodes CDR1 SQVTM and CDR2 ANQGSEA.

V is TRBV2 and J is TRBJ1-4; D is unresolved. The germline V gene has CDR1 SNHLY and CDR2 FYNNEI. This CDR3 has 16 amino acids. Trimming pared 1 base from V and 5 bases from J, leaving 14 bases between. The CDR3 DNA follows: TGTGCCAGCAGTGAAGGATTATATGGGAGGAATGAAAAACTGTTTTTT. This encodes CASSEGLYGRNEKLFF.

V usage is TRBV24-1 and J usage is TRBJ2-5, with D tentatively TRBD1 (5 bases). This CDR3 comprises 15 residues. Germline CDR1 KGHDR, CDR2 SFDVKD. The germline V and J ends were trimmed by 2 bases and 7 bases, with 16 bases remaining between them. The CDR3 reads CATSDWSGNGGTQYF. The CDR3 DNA reads as TGTGCCACCAGTGATTGGTCAGGGAATGGTGGGACCCAGTACTTC.

A few counts support this clone. The rearrangement joins TRBV5-1 to TRBJ2-2; 9 positions match TRBD2. The CDR3 loop spans 15 amino acids. The J segment lost 5 bases and the V segment lost 6 bases, leaving 8 bases of the junction unmatched. Germline CDR1 and CDR2: SGHRS and YFSETQ. In DNA, the CDR3 is TGCGCCAGCACTAAAGTAGCGGGAGAAACCGGGGAGCTGTTTTTT. Its protein product is CASTKVAGETGELFF. The full variable domain, rest sourced from reference TRBV5-1 and TRBJ2-2, is KAGVTQTPRYLIKTRGQQVTLSCSPISGHRSVSWYQQTPGQGLQFLFEYFSETQRNKGNFPGRFSGRQFSNSRSEMNVSTLELGDSALYLCASTKVAGETGELFFGEGSRLTVL.

CDR3 amino acids: CASSKGSIFSGQIYEQYF. The DNA for the CDR3 is TGTGCCAGTAGCAAGGGGAGTATATTTTCGGGACAGATCTACGAGCAGTACTTC. V gene TRBV19 combines with J gene TRBJ2-7; TRBD1 aligns across 7 bases. The CDR3 totals 18 residues. V was pared by 6 bases and J by 3 bases, with 20 bases of the junction left unmatched. The germline V gene encodes CDR1 LNHDA and CDR2 SQIVND (reference sequence).

This clone was detected only a few times. In DNA, the CDR3 is TGCGCCAGCAGCCCCGCGGCAGGGGGCAATCAGCCCCAGCATTTT. Encoded protein: CASSPAAGGNQPQHF. The chain couples TRBV5-1 to TRBJ1-5; weak D call: TRBD1 (6 bases). Germline-derived CDR1 and CDR2 are SGHRS and YFSETQ. This CDR3 contains 15 residues. V gave up 4 bases and J gave up 2 bases, with 13 bases separating them.

The J gene is TRBJ1-2, the V gene TRBV5-8; TRBD1 is a possible D gene (5 bases). The CDR3 is 16 amino acids. Deletions cut 0 bases from V and 5 bases from J, with 17 bases between. Germline V CDR1 and CDR2: SGHTS, YDEGEE. CDR3 bases: TGTGCCAGCAGCTTGGCCTCGGCAGGGCTGGAATATGGCTACACCTTC. Translated, it gives CASSLASAGLEYGYTF.

This clone came up a few times. The rearrangement links TRBV28 to TRBJ2-3; TRBD1 agrees at 7 bases. The CDR3 contains 15 residues. The V segment lost 5 bases and the J segment 1 base; nucleotides outside the gene matches: 6. Germline values: CDR1 MDHEN, CDR2 SYDVKM. The CDR3 reads CASSRWGQRTDTQYF. CDR3 DNA sequence: TGTGCCAGCAGTCGGTGGGGACAGCGCACAGATACGCAGTATTTT.

The chain combines TRBV6-5 with TRBJ2-4, with 11 bases aligning to TRBD1. With V trimmed by 0 bases and J by 6 bases, 4 bases remained unmatched. CDR3 length equals 16 residues. Germline assignment: CDR1 MNHEY and CDR2 SVGAGI. CDR3 loop: CASSYSGQGASNIQYF. CDR3 sequence (DNA): TGTGCCAGCAGTTACTCAGGACAGGGGGCATCAAACATTCAGTACTTC.

The rearrangement joins TRBV30 to TRBJ1-5; 8 bases line up with TRBD1. V dropped 1 base and J dropped 4; count of bases not matched to a gene: 3. CDR3 length: 14 amino acids. Germline CDR1 and CDR2: GTSNPN and SVGIG (reference sequence). In DNA form, the CDR3 reads TGTGCCTGGAGTGCGGACAGGGCAAATCAGCCCCAGCATTTT. Protein: CAWSADRANQPQHF.

The chain couples TRBV7-8 to TRBJ2-1, with D possibly matching TRBD2 (6 bases). Germline V gene data show CDR1 as SGHVS and CDR2 as FQNEAQ. The length of the CDR3 is 17 residues. The germline V and J ends were trimmed by 0 bases and 7 bases, with 19 bases remaining between them. The CDR3 loop reads CASSLAPAGRRWNEQFF. The CDR3 DNA is TGTGCCAGCAGCTTAGCGCCGGCGGGACGGAGGTGGAATGAGCAGTTCTTC.

This rearrangement joins TRBV5-6 to TRBJ1-5; 8 bases are a match to TRBD1. V shed 3 bases and J 6 bases; nucleotides not matched to a gene: 5. This CDR3 spans 14 amino acids. The germline gives CDR1 SGHDT, CDR2 YYEEEE. CDR3: CASSSRTGIQPQHF. In nucleotides, the CDR3 is TGTGCCAGCAGCTCGAGGACAGGGATTCAGCCCCAGCATTTT.